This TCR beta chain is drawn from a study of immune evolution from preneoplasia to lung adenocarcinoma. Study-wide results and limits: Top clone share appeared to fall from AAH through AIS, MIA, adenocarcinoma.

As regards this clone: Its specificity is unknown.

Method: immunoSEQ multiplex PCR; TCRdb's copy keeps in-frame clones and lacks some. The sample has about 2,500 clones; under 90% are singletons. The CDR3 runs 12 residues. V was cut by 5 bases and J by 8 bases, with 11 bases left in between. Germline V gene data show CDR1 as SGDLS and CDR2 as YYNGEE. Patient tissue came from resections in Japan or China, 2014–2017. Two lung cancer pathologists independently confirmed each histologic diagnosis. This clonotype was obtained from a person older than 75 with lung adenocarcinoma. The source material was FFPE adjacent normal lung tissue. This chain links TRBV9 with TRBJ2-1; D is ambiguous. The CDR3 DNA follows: TGTGCCAGCAGTGCGACCGTATATGAGCAGTTCTTC. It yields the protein CASSATVYEQFF.